These 26 T cell receptor beta chains were sequenced from one sample in a study of T cell responses to AZD1222 COVID-19 vaccine (dated by TCRdb to about 2021). The sample's time point, from its label and the paper: baseline before first vaccination. Library generation was performed with the immunoSEQ multiplex PCR assay. This immuneACCESS table, as held by TCRdb, lists in-frame sequences with V and J called but not all clones. Of the missing ones, under half trace to an unresolved V gene in checked studies; the others have no known cause. The sample includes 120,000 to 150,000 clones, with approximately 88% observed a single time. The ten biggest clones cover around 2.3% of the sample. This sample comprised peripheral blood, obtained on day 0 of AZD1222 vaccination. All receptors come from an adult in good health.

The table lists this clone with a few counts. This sequence joins TRBV9 and TRBJ2-5, with 7 nucleotides matching TRBD1. The CDR3 contains 14 residues. J was trimmed by 2 bases and V by 4 bases; bases with no gene match: 5. Germline CDR1 is SGDLS and CDR2 is YYNGEE. This CDR3 reads CASSKRQGQETQYF. In nucleotides, the CDR3 is TGTGCCAGCAGCAAACGACAGGGTCAAGAGACCCAGTACTTC.

This chain joins TRBV4-2 and TRBJ2-5; TRBD2 aligns across 9 bases. The CDR3 is 17 amino acids. Losses at the gene ends were 2 bases for V and 6 bases for J; bases not matched to a gene: 13. Germline CDR1 LGHNA, CDR2 YNFKEQ. DNA for the CDR3: TGTGCCAGCAGCCAATCCCTACAGGCGGGAGGGAGTAAGACCCAGTACTTC. It is translated as CASSQSLQAGGSKTQYF.

The chain employs TRBV3-1 (or the pseudogene TRBV3-2) and TRBJ2-7; 11 bases agree with TRBD2. The CDR3 sequence is 14 residues long. Per germline, CDR1 LGHDT and CDR2 YNNKEL (reference sequence). V lost 6 bases to trimming and J lost 4 bases; unmatched junction nucleotides: 5. The CDR3 DNA is TGTGCCAGCAGTCTTACTAGCGGGGGATACGAGCAGTACTTC. Protein: CASSLTSGGYEQYF.

A single count supports this clone. This chain links TRBV19 with TRBJ1-6; D is uncertain. This CDR3 is built from 14 residues. Trimming took off 3 bases at V and 7 bases at J, with 10 bases between the two ends. Germline V lookup: CDR1 LNHDA, CDR2 SQIVND (reference sequence). CDR3 region: CASSIQITNSPLHF. For the CDR3, the DNA is TGTGCCAGTAGTATCCAGATAACAAATTCACCCCTCCACTTT.

The chain joins TRBV9 to TRBJ1-2; D may be TRBD1 (6 bases). The V gene lost 3 bases and the J gene lost 5 bases, with 11 bases spanning the gap. Germline V gene sequence: CDR1 SGDLS, CDR2 YYNGEE. CDR3 length: 13 residues. CDR3 in amino acids: CASSAGGGYGYTF. CDR3 DNA sequence: TGTGCCAGCAGCGCGGGGGGCGGGTATGGCTACACCTTC.

The chain links TRBV7-9 to TRBJ2-3, with D possibly matching TRBD2 (6 bases). V was clipped by 2 bases and J by 5 bases, with 11 bases between them. Per germline, CDR1 SEHNR and CDR2 FQNEAQ (reference sequence). The CDR3 spans 14 residues. CDR3 sequence reads: CASSLRGAGDTQYF. The CDR3 coding sequence is TGTGCCAGCAGCTTAAGGGGAGCGGGAGATACGCAGTATTTT.

This CDR3 reads CASSRHWREDEQYF. The CDR3 region has the DNA TGTGCCAGCAGCCGGCACTGGCGTGAGGACGAGCAGTACTTC. The chain recombines TRBV16 with TRBJ2-7, with unresolved D. The CDR3 runs to 14 residues. Trimming took 4 bases from V and 5 from J, leaving 15 bases between them. Germline loops: CDR1 KGHSY, CDR2 FQNENV.

The V gene is TRBV4-3, the J gene TRBJ2-3, with D tentatively TRBD2 (6 bases). The V gene's germline CDR1 is LGHNA and CDR2 YSLEER. Trimming removed 3 bases at V and 3 bases at J, with 13 bases between. The CDR3 contains 15 residues. The CDR3 loop is CASSQTGSSTDTQYF. For the CDR3, the DNA is TGCGCCAGCAGCCAGACCGGGAGTTCGACAGATACGCAGTATTTT.

This chain links TRBV14 with TRBJ1-1, with 7 nucleotides matching TRBD1. This CDR3 has 15 amino acids. V was clipped by 4 bases and J by 4 bases; unmatched bases: 9. In germline, CDR1 is SGHDN, CDR2 FVKESK. Here the CDR3 reads CASSPWDSQRTEAFF. CDR3 sequence (DNA): TGTGCCAGCAGCCCCTGGGACAGCCAACGCACTGAAGCTTTCTTT.

The J gene is TRBJ1-1, the V gene TRBV19, with a weak D call TRBD1 (5 bases). CDR1 and CDR2 (germline): LNHDA, SQIVND (reference sequence). The CDR3 totals 15 residues. V lost 6 bases to trimming and J lost 0 bases, with 14 bases between them. The DNA of the CDR3 is TGTGCCAGTAGGGGACCTAGAGGCATGAACACTGAAGCTTTCTTT. Amino acid sequence: CASRGPRGMNTEAFF.

The chain joins TRBV11-3 to TRBJ2-7, with unresolved D. V lost 2 bases to trimming and J lost 4 bases, with 9 bases between them. Germline V gives CDR1 SGHNT, CDR2 YENEEA. CDR3 length: 13 amino acids. The CDR3 nucleotides are TGTGCCAGCAGCTTACCCCCGGGTTACGAGCAGTACTTC. Amino acids: CASSLPPGYEQYF.

This clone appeared once. This chain connects TRBV7-9 to TRBJ2-7; D is unresolved. V dropped 7 bases and J dropped 5 bases, with 24 bases sitting between them. This CDR3 has 16 residues. The germline CDR1 and CDR2 sequences are SEHNR and FQNEAQ (reference sequence). CDR3 region: CASTLSAGPRRHEQYF. In DNA form, the CDR3 reads TGTGCCAGCACCCTTTCTGCAGGCCCCCGACGCCACGAGCAGTACTTC.

The chain has TRBV7-8 and TRBJ1-5; 7 nucleotides line up with TRBD1. The CDR3 contains 14 residues. V gave up 4 bases and J gave up 4 bases; unmatched junction bases: 4. The germline V gene encodes CDR1 SGHVS and CDR2 FQNEAQ. This chain's CDR3 is CASSSGQLNQPQHF. The CDR3 DNA reads TGTGCCAGCAGCTCGGGACAGTTAAATCAGCCCCAGCATTTT.

J is TRBJ1-2 and V is TRBV3-1 (or the pseudogene TRBV3-2); D gene unclear. The CDR3 consists of 15 residues. Trimming took off 0 bases at V and 4 bases at J, with 12 bases between the two ends. The germline V gene has CDR1 LGHDT and CDR2 YNNKEL (reference sequence). Here the CDR3 DNA reads TGTGCCAGCAGCCAAGATACGAAAGGATCCTATGGCTACACCTTC. Its protein product is CASSQDTKGSYGYTF.

This clone came up a few times. The chain joins TRBV7-2 to TRBJ2-5; D is possibly TRBD1 or TRBD2 (6 bases each). CDR3 size: 15 residues. CDR1 SGHTA and CDR2 FQGNSA come from the germline V gene. Trimming shortened V by 1 base and J by 5 bases, and 14 bases separated the two germline ends. The CDR3: CASSLVSRGGETQYF. CDR3 in DNA: TGTGCCAGCAGCTTAGTTAGTAGAGGGGGGGAGACCCAGTACTTC.

This chain links TRBV6-5 with TRBJ2-3; the match to TRBD2 covers 11 bases. V shed 2 bases and J 5 bases; nucleotides not matched to a gene: 6. Germline V gene sequence: CDR1 MNHEY, CDR2 SVGAGI. The CDR3 extends over 16 amino acids. The CDR3 loop reads CASSYGVAGGLDTQYF. The CDR3 coding sequence is TGTGCCAGCAGTTACGGGGTAGCGGGAGGGCTAGATACGCAGTATTTT.

The rearrangement links TRBV28 to TRBJ1-2; weak D call: TRBD1 (5 bases). The CDR3 runs 12 residues. Germline V gene sequence: CDR1 MDHEN, CDR2 SYDVKM. V shed 10 bases and J shed 3 bases, with 12 bases lying between them. For the CDR3, the DNA is TGTGCCACCACAAGGGGCGACTATGGCTACACCTTC. Amino acids: CATTRGDYGYTF.

The chain carries TRBV4-3 and TRBJ2-7, with D maybe TRBD2 (5 bases). Deletions cut 1 base from V and 3 bases from J, with 13 bases between. The germline V gene has CDR1 LGHNA and CDR2 YSLEER. The CDR3 loop spans 15 amino acids. CDR3 in DNA: TGCGCCAGCAGCCAAGTTGGAGGTACCGACTACGAGCAGTACTTC. As protein: CASSQVGGTDYEQYF.

This chain joins TRBV12-3 or TRBV12-4 and TRBJ1-4; D call uncertain. Trimming pared 3 bases from V and 10 bases from J, leaving 9 bases between. This CDR3 comprises 12 residues. CDR3 sequence reads: CASSLTRTKLFF. The CDR3 region has the DNA TGTGCCAGCAGTTTGACGCGGACAAAACTGTTTTTT.

The CDR3 region is CASSPGLRGHEQYF. Written as DNA, the CDR3 is TGTGCCAGCAGCCCCGGACTTAGGGGGCACGAGCAGTACTTC. This chain links TRBV5-4 with TRBJ2-7, with TRBD1 matching over 7 bases. The germline CDR1 and CDR2 sequences are SGHNT and YYREEE (reference sequence). The CDR3 runs 14 residues. V gave up 4 bases and J gave up 5 bases; unmatched junction bases: 9. The variable domain in full, with the rest retrieved from reference TRBV5-4 and TRBJ2-7, is ETGVTQSPTHLIKTRGQQVTLRCSSQSGHNTVSWYQQALGQGPQFIFQYYREEENGRGNFPPRFSGLQFPNYSSELNVNALELDDSALYLCASSPGLRGHEQYFGPGTRLTVT.

The chain uses TRBV28 and TRBJ1-2; D not certain. The V gene's germline CDR1 is MDHEN and CDR2 SYDVKM. V was clipped by 6 bases and J by 7 bases, with 18 bases between them. The CDR3 has 14 amino acids. CDR3 residues: CASSTPGLRVGYTF. DNA for the CDR3: TGTGCCAGCAGCACCCCCGGATTAAGGGTTGGCTACACCTTC.

This clone has more than one count but fewer than ten. The J gene is TRBJ2-7, the V gene TRBV28, with 8 bases identical to TRBD1. The CDR3 covers 12 residues. V lost 7 bases, J lost 9 bases, and 8 bases stayed unmatched. Germline-derived CDR1 and CDR2 are MDHEN and SYDVKM. The CDR3 is CASNLDRGRQYF. As DNA, the CDR3 is TGTGCCAGCAACCTTGACAGGGGAAGGCAGTACTTC. Together with reference TRBV28 and TRBJ2-7, the CDR3 gives the full variable domain: DVKVTQSSRYLVKRTGEKVFLECVQDMDHENMFWYRQDPGLGLRLIYFSYDVKMKEKGDIPEGYSVSREKKERFSLILESASTNQTSMYLCASNLDRGRQYFGPGTRLTVT.

The chain carries TRBV7-6 and TRBJ2-1; D gene uncertain. Per the germline V gene, CDR1 is SGHVS and CDR2 is FNYEAQ. This CDR3 contains 11 residues. The germline V and J ends were trimmed by 6 bases and 4 bases, with 4 bases remaining between them. In DNA form, the CDR3 reads TGTGCCAGCAGACGATACAATGAGCAGTTCTTC. Its translation: CASRRYNEQFF.

This rearrangement joins TRBV29-1 to TRBJ2-7, with a tentative D call TRBD1 (6 bases). CDR1 SQVTM and CDR2 ANQGSEA come from the germline V gene. The CDR3 spans 12 residues. V was cut by 7 bases and J by 2 bases, with 12 bases left in between. The chain's CDR3 is CSALGQTYEQYF. CDR3 coding DNA: TGCAGCGCCTTAGGACAGACCTACGAGCAGTACTTC.

This clone occurred once. The V call is TRBV19, the J call TRBJ1-2, with D uncertain. Germline V gives CDR1 LNHDA, CDR2 SQIVND (reference sequence). The CDR3 runs 13 residues. V dropped 3 bases and J dropped 5 bases, with 10 bases sitting between them. CDR3 sequence: CASSITPGYGYTF. Here the CDR3 DNA reads TGTGCCAGTAGTATTACCCCGGGGTATGGCTACACCTTC. The full variable domain, with the rest looked up from reference TRBV19 and TRBJ1-2, is DGGITQSPKYLFRKEGQNVTLSCEQNLNHDAMYWYRQDPGQGLRLIYYSQIVNDFQKGDIAEGYSVSREKKESFPLTVTSAQKNPTAFYLCASSITPGYGYTFGSGTRLTVV.

In this sample, this clone turned up once. V and J are TRBV21-1 and TRBJ1-4; no DNA check was done on the table's D call, TRBD1. TRBV21-1 is recorded as a pseudogene. The CDR3 sequence is 15 residues long. The CDR3 sequence is CASSFLSRVGEKLFF. CDR3 DNA: TGTGCCAGCAGCTTCCTCAGCAGGGTAGGTGAAAAACTGTTTTTT.